This T cell receptor (beta chain) was sequenced in a study of HIV-infected patients and healthy controls. The germline V and J ends were trimmed by 3 bases and 7 bases, with 6 bases remaining between them. There are 10 residues in the CDR3. Germline values: CDR1 DFQATT, CDR2 SNEGSKA (reference sequence). No cell fractionation was done, so the repertoire covers all unsorted peripheral blood T cells. Reverse transcription used around 540 ng RNA and constant-region primers for alpha and beta. Using multiplexing indices, alpha and beta chain libraries were generated apart by chain-specific third strand synthesis. TCRdb re-derived calls from the 5' RACE reads in MiXCR, one entry per CDR3 protein. The sample includes about 15,000 distinct CDR3 sequences, approximately 7% seen only once; the top ten take just over 8%. The table lists this clonotype with many counts.

Material for sequencing was blood. This receptor was taken from an adult in good health. The genes are TRBV20-1 and TRBJ2-5; no reliable D call. CDR3 region: CSARDGTQYF. The DNA for the CDR3 is TGCAGTGCTAGGGACGGGACCCAGTACTTC.